The 32 T cell receptor beta chains below come from one sample, sequenced in a study of T cells in Graves' hyperthyroidism and ophthalmopathy. RNA transcripts yielded amplified TCR beta CDR3 regions. In the first-round RT-PCR of the TCR CDR3, the HTBI primer set was used. TCRdb recomputed calls from the multiplex PCR reads with MiXCR, one row per CDR3 protein. This sample has some 490,000 distinct CDR3 sequences, with 22% found just once. The sequenced material came from blood. The receptors were gathered from a woman in her 70s with Graves' ophthalmopathy.

V usage is TRBV4-1 and J usage is TRBJ2-7; D is uncertain. CDR3 length equals 16 residues. V lost 1 base and J 0 bases, leaving 13 bases between the germline ends. Per germline, CDR1 MGHRA and CDR2 YSYEKL. The CDR3 region has the DNA TGCGCCAGCAGCCAAGGGTTCGGTAAGAGCTCCTACGAGCAGTACTTC. It codes for CASSQGFGKSSYEQYF.

J is TRBJ2-1 and V is TRBV4-2, with a possible D match to TRBD1 (5 bases). Germline lookup yields CDR1 LGHNA and CDR2 YNFKEQ. This CDR3 is built from 13 residues. V was clipped by 2 bases and J by 8 bases, with 10 bases between them. CDR3 nucleotides: TGTGCCAGCAGCCAAAATAAGGGGTATGAGCAGTTCTTC. Its protein is CASSQNKGYEQFF.

As concerns this clonotype: This may arise from a read error, as a much more abundant clone is one base away. Lacking the conserved final phenylalanine or tryptophan, this CDR3 likely reflects a read error. The J gene is TRBJ1-1, the V gene TRBV2; D perhaps matches TRBD1 (5 bases). The V gene's germline CDR1 is SNHLY and CDR2 FYNNEI. The CDR3 has 14 amino acids. Trimming removed 3 bases from V and 2 bases from J, with 10 bases in between. In nucleotides, the CDR3 is TGTGCCAGCAGTGATTGGGGGTCCAACACTGAAGCTTTCCTT. Amino acids: CASSDWGSNTEAFL.

The sample holds many counts of this clonotype. The CDR3 sequence: CASSLFSYQPQHF. The CDR3 DNA reads TGTGCCAGCAGCTTATTTAGTTATCAGCCCCAGCATTTT. The chain uses TRBV7-2 and TRBJ1-5, with D unresolved. The CDR3 contains 13 residues. The germline CDR1 and CDR2 sequences are SGHTA and FQGNSA. V was trimmed by 2 bases and J by 5 bases, leaving 7 bases between them.

CDR3 coding DNA: TGTGCCAGCACCCACTCCGCGACGAACACTGAAGCTTTCTTT. Translation gives CASTHSATNTEAFF. This rearrangement joins TRBV2 to TRBJ1-1; D not certain. Germline CDR1 SNHLY, CDR2 FYNNEI. Trimming shortened V by 7 bases and J by 1 base, and 13 bases separated the two germline ends. The length of the CDR3 is 14 residues. The full variable domain, rest sourced from reference TRBV2 and TRBJ1-1, is EPEVTQTPSHQVTQMGQEVILRCVPISNHLYFYWYRQILGQKVEFLVSFYNNEISEKSEIFDDQFSVERPDGSNFTLKIRSTKLEDSAMYFCASTHSATNTEAFFGQGTRLTVV.

This clonotype was seen only a few times. The V call is TRBV12-3 or TRBV12-4, the J call TRBJ1-4; TRBD1 matches 7 bases. The CDR3 extends over 15 amino acids. J was trimmed by 4 bases and V by 7 bases; bases with no gene match: 9. The CDR3, as DNA: TGTGCCAGCAAAACGCAGGGGGGAGGTAATGAAAAACTGTTTTTT. Encoded protein: CASKTQGGGNEKLFF.

This clonotype was counted only a few times. The chain carries TRBV7-9 and TRBJ1-1; 7 positions agree with TRBD1. Looked up from germline, CDR1 is SEHNR and CDR2 is FQNEAQ (reference sequence). This CDR3 contains 14 residues. Trimming at V came to 4 bases and at J to 7 bases, leaving 9 bases not matched to a gene. CDR3: CASSSTGYFNEAFF. The CDR3, as DNA: TGTGCCAGCAGCTCGACAGGGTATTTTAATGAAGCTTTCTTT.

This rearrangement joins TRBV7-6 to TRBJ1-1; 7 bases are shared with TRBD1. This CDR3 has 16 residues. V trimming: 5 bases; J trimming: 5 bases; junction bases outside the gene matches: 14. Germline V gene lookup returns CDR1 SGHVS and CDR2 FNYEAQ. The CDR3 region is CASSPTTSSGGTEAFF. CDR3 DNA sequence: TGTGCCAGCAGCCCTACGACATCATCAGGGGGTACTGAAGCTTTCTTT.

V is TRBV30 and J is TRBJ2-1; 8 nucleotides line up with TRBD1. Per the germline V gene, CDR1 is GTSNPN and CDR2 is SVGIG (reference sequence). The CDR3 spans 16 residues. The junction had 15 bases not matched to a gene; V was cut back by 4 bases and J by 7 bases. The CDR3 protein is CAWTSGDRGRGNEQFF. The CDR3 DNA reads TGTGCCTGGACCTCTGGCGACAGGGGCCGGGGAAATGAGCAGTTCTTC.

The chain carries TRBV7-2 and TRBJ2-2; no clear D. The CDR3 spans 15 residues. CDR1 and CDR2 (germline): SGHTA, FQGNSA. V lost 1 base and J 10 bases, leaving 16 bases between the germline ends. CDR3 amino acids: CASSLEPVQTKELFF. The CDR3 coding sequence is TGTGCCAGCAGCTTAGAACCAGTCCAGACAAAGGAGCTGTTTTTT.

The chain uses TRBV6-5 and TRBJ2-2; 10 bases are shared with TRBD1. The CDR3 spans 17 residues. CDR1 and CDR2 (germline): MNHEY, SVGAGI. V trimming: 1 base; J trimming: 7 bases; junction bases outside the gene matches: 9. The CDR3 bases are TGTGCCAGCAGTTACTTGGGGACAGGGGATAGGATCGGGGAGCTGTTTTTT. Encoded protein: CASSYLGTGDRIGELFF.

The chain employs TRBV20-1 and TRBJ1-1; 7 bases map to TRBD1. With 4 bases clipped from V and 1 base from J, the junction kept 9 bases outside the gene matches. Germline CDR1 and CDR2: DFQATT and SNEGSKA (reference sequence). CDR3 size: 15 residues. CDR3 residues: CSAMGPTGRNTEAFF. In DNA, the CDR3 is TGCAGTGCTATGGGCCCGACAGGGCGGAACACTGAAGCTTTCTTT.

This clonotype was counted at least ten times. The chain employs TRBV12-3 or TRBV12-4 and TRBJ1-6, with 8 bases matching TRBD1. Losses at the gene ends were 6 bases for V and 10 bases for J; bases not matched to a gene: 8. This CDR3 has 14 residues. CDR3 nucleotide sequence: TGTGCCAGCAGGAAAGACAGGGGAGGGTCACCCCTCCACTTT. Protein product: CASRKDRGGSPLHF.

At least ten counts were recorded for this clonotype. The V and J genes are TRBV20-1 and TRBJ2-3; D ambiguous. V was clipped by 4 bases and J by 0 bases, with 8 bases between them. This CDR3 comprises 13 residues. Germline loops: CDR1 DFQATT, CDR2 SNEGSKA (reference sequence). The CDR3 region has the DNA TGCAGTGCTACGCGAATGAGCACAGATACGCAGTATTTT. It yields the protein CSATRMSTDTQYF.

This clonotype showed up many times. This chain joins TRBV15 and TRBJ2-7, with 8 positions matching TRBD2. Per germline, CDR1 LNHNV and CDR2 YYDKDF (reference sequence). This CDR3 comprises 14 residues. J gave up 3 bases and V 1 base, and 2 bases lay outside the gene matches. The CDR3 loop is CATSRATSGYEQYF. In DNA form, the CDR3 reads TGTGCCACCAGCAGAGCAACTAGCGGCTACGAGCAGTACTTC. Filled out from reference TRBV15 and TRBJ2-7, the complete variable domain reads DAMVIQNPRYQVTQFGKPVTLSCSQTLNHNVMYWYQQKSSQAPKLLFHYYDKDFNNEADTPDNFQSRRPNTSFCFLDIRSPGLGDTAMYLCATSRATSGYEQYFGPGTRLTVT.

This clonotype was found many times. This chain connects TRBV7-2 to TRBJ2-3; TRBD2 matches at 12 bases. CDR1 and CDR2 (germline): SGHTA, FQGNSA. The V gene end was trimmed by 5 bases and the J gene end by 5 bases; junction bases not matched to a gene: 5. There are 15 residues in the CDR3. The CDR3 coding sequence is TGTGCCAGCAGCCGGACTAGCGGGACTGGAGATACGCAGTATTTT. Translating it yields CASSRTSGTGDTQYF.

This clonotype turned up a few times. The V gene is TRBV20-1, the J gene TRBJ1-3; 9 nucleotides agree with TRBD1. CDR1 and CDR2 (germline): DFQATT, SNEGSKA (reference sequence). Trimming took 0 bases from V and 2 from J; bases not matched to a gene: 5. The CDR3 consists of 16 residues. The CDR3 sequence is CSARDPYRGPGNTIYF. As DNA, the CDR3 is TGCAGTGCTAGAGATCCCTACAGGGGGCCTGGAAACACCATATATTTT.

The gene calls are TRBV6-1 and TRBJ1-3; 9 bases align to TRBD1. The CDR3 contains 12 residues. CDR1 and CDR2 from the germline V gene are MNHNS and SASEGT. The ends lost 8 bases at V and 7 bases at J; junction bases unmatched: 3. Here the CDR3 DNA reads TGTGCCAGCCGGGACAGGGCGAACACCATATATTTT. It codes for CASRDRANTIYF.

The chain recombines TRBV15 with TRBJ2-3; weak D call: TRBD1 (6 bases). Germline V gene sequence: CDR1 LNHNV, CDR2 YYDKDF (reference sequence). The CDR3 is made up of 14 amino acids. V dropped 3 bases and J dropped 5 bases, with 12 bases sitting between them. The CDR3 protein is CATSSLGAEDTQYF. Here the CDR3 DNA reads TGTGCCACCAGCAGCTTGGGGGCAGAAGATACGCAGTATTTT.

The V gene is TRBV10-3, the J gene TRBJ2-5; TRBD2 matches at 10 bases. Germline-derived CDR1 and CDR2 are ENHRY and SYGVKD. This CDR3 contains 15 residues. J was trimmed by 3 bases and V by 2 bases; bases with no gene match: 3. The CDR3 sequence is CAISEGLAGEETQYF. As DNA, the CDR3 is TGTGCCATCAGTGAGGGGCTAGCGGGGGAAGAGACCCAGTACTTC.

This clonotype was recorded a few times. The chain has TRBV20-1 and TRBJ2-7, with D uncertain. Germline V CDR1 and CDR2: DFQATT, SNEGSKA (reference sequence). Trimming left V 1 base short and J 5 bases short, with 6 bases between. The CDR3 length is 11 residues. The CDR3 is CSARAPHEQYF. The DNA of the CDR3 is TGCAGTGCTAGAGCACCGCACGAGCAGTACTTC.

The chain has TRBV7-2 and TRBJ1-1; TRBD1 agrees at 9 bases. Germline V gene lookup returns CDR1 SGHTA and CDR2 FQGNSA. The ends lost 8 bases at V and 3 bases at J; junction bases unmatched: 13. The CDR3 consists of 16 residues. The CDR3 DNA reads as TGTGCCAGCTCCCTCGAGGGGACAGGGAGGGACACTGAAGCTTTCTTT. Translated, it gives CASSLEGTGRDTEAFF.

The table lists this clonotype with many counts. This CDR3 is CASSLVSGENNEQFF. The CDR3 DNA follows: TGTGCCAGCAGCTTAGTTTCGGGAGAGAACAATGAGCAGTTCTTC. V is TRBV7-2 and J is TRBJ2-1, with D maybe TRBD2 (6 bases). The V end lost 1 base, the J end lost 5 bases, and 12 bases lay between the germline ends. The length of the CDR3 is 15 residues. Germline CDR1 reads SGHTA; CDR2 reads FQGNSA.

The chain couples TRBV10-3 to TRBJ2-7, with TRBD2 matching 7 bases. This CDR3 spans 15 amino acids. V shed 0 bases and J 3 bases; nucleotides not matched to a gene: 5. Germline CDR1 is ENHRY and CDR2 is SYGVKD. The CDR3 sequence: CAISESAAGNYEQYF. CDR3 nucleotide sequence: TGTGCCATCAGTGAGTCTGCAGCGGGGAACTACGAGCAGTACTTC.

This chain links TRBV28 with TRBJ1-4; TRBD1 matches at 8 bases. The CDR3 has 17 amino acids. Per the germline V gene, CDR1 is MDHEN and CDR2 is SYDVKM. V dropped 3 bases and J dropped 8; count of bases not matched to a gene: 14. In nucleotides, the CDR3 is TGTGCCAGCAGTTTTTCTGGCAGGGGGCGAACAACAGAAAAACTGTTTTTT. Amino acid sequence: CASSFSGRGRTTEKLFF.

This clonotype was detected ten times or more. The CDR3 loop reads CASSLSFMGEGRSEQFF. The CDR3 bases are TGTGCCAGCAGTTTAAGTTTTATGGGGGAGGGCCGCTCTGAGCAGTTCTTC. The gene calls are TRBV27 and TRBJ2-1; 7 positions match TRBD2. The J segment lost 9 bases and the V segment lost 2 bases, leaving 16 bases of the junction unmatched. The CDR3 has 17 residues. Germline CDR1 MNHEY, CDR2 SMNVEV (reference sequence).

The chain carries TRBV7-8 and TRBJ2-7; no clear D gene. The CDR3 loop spans 13 amino acids. Germline CDR1 and CDR2: SGHVS and FQNEAQ. The V and J ends lost 8 bases and 2 bases respectively, with 13 bases between them. CDR3 residues: CASRVGAAYEQYF. The CDR3 DNA reads as TGTGCCAGCCGGGTGGGCGCCGCCTACGAGCAGTACTTC.

The gene calls are TRBV7-9 and TRBJ2-2; 7 bases line up with TRBD2. V gave up 7 bases and J gave up 3 bases; unmatched junction bases: 8. In germline, CDR1 is SEHNR, CDR2 FQNEAQ (reference sequence). This CDR3 is built from 15 residues. Written as DNA, the CDR3 is TGTGCCAGCACCCTTCTAGCGGCGGACACCGGGGAGCTGTTTTTT. Translated, it gives CASTLLAADTGELFF.

V and J are TRBV30 and TRBJ2-2, with 11 bases lining up with TRBD2. CDR1 GTSNPN and CDR2 SVGIG come from the germline V gene (reference sequence). The CDR3 is made up of 18 amino acids. Losses at the gene ends were 2 bases for V and 3 bases for J; bases not matched to a gene: 11. DNA for the CDR3: TGTGCCTGGAGTTCGGGGGGGGGACTAGCGGTGTACACCGGGGAGCTGTTTTTT. It encodes CAWSSGGGLAVYTGELFF.

This clonotype was seen repeatedly, ten times or more. This sequence joins TRBV27 and TRBJ2-6, with unresolved D. Deletions cut 5 bases from V and 1 base from J, with 12 bases between. CDR3 length: 16 amino acids. Per germline, CDR1 MNHEY and CDR2 SMNVEV (reference sequence). The CDR3 region has the DNA TGTGCCAGCAGTCGCAACTCAGGTTCTGGGGCCAACGTCCTGACTTTC. This translates into CASSRNSGSGANVLTF.

This clonotype was observed many times. The V call is TRBV28, the J call TRBJ1-1; D is unresolved. CDR1 MDHEN and CDR2 SYDVKM come from the germline V gene. The CDR3 spans 14 residues. Trimming took off 1 base at V and 4 bases at J, with 10 bases between the two ends. CDR3 region: CASSLFGDFTEAFF. CDR3 sequence (DNA): TGTGCCAGCAGTTTATTCGGAGATTTCACTGAAGCTTTCTTT.

The sample holds a few counts of this clonotype. V gene TRBV6-1 combines with J gene TRBJ2-5, with 7 bases matching TRBD1. V lost 7 bases and J lost 1; bases outside the gene matches: 3. CDR1 is MNHNS and CDR2 is SASEGT in the germline V gene. This CDR3 comprises 13 residues. In DNA, the CDR3 is TGTGCCAGCACCCGGGACAGCCAAGAGACCCAGTACTTC. Translation gives CASTRDSQETQYF.